A selection of T cell receptor beta chains follows, all from one sample in a study of cytomegalovirus exposure and HLA in healthy donors. The assay was immunoSEQ multiplex PCR, and TCRdb's table has in-frame clones only and misses some. This specimen shows around 70,000 clones; the ten leading clones hold approximately 5.4%. Sequencing was done on a sample of PBMCs. The receptors originated from a man aged 35 to 55 in good health and CMV-seronegative. The CDR3 runs from the conserved cysteine through the conserved F or W. The D gene is left open where the match is weak.

DNA	CDR3	D	J	V
TGCGCCAGTGGACTAGCGGGAGCCAATGAGCAGTTCTTC	CASGLAGANEQFF	TRBD2	TRBJ2-1	TRBV5-1
TGTGCCAGTAGTATTCAGTGGCGGGCGGGGATAACAGATACGCAGTATTTT	CASSIQWRAGITDTQYF	.	TRBJ2-3	TRBV19
TGTGCCAGCAGTTGGCGACAGGGTAGCAATCAGCCCCAGCATTTT	CASSWRQGSNQPQHF	TRBD1	TRBJ1-5	TRBV6-6
TGTGCCAGCAGCTCTAGCGGGGGGGTACAGGAGCAGTACTTC	CASSSSGGVQEQYF	TRBD2	TRBJ2-5	TRBV25-1
TGTGCCAGCAGCTCCGGGACTAGCCGCACAGATACGCAGTATTTT	CASSSGTSRTDTQYF	TRBD2	TRBJ2-3	TRBV5-4
TGTGCCAGCAGTGACCGCGGACTTAGCAATCAGCCCCAGCATTTT	CASSDRGLSNQPQHF	.	TRBJ1-5	TRBV2
TGTGCCAGCAGCGTAGCGGTTAGCGGGACCTACACAGATACGCAGTATTTT	CASSVAVSGTYTDTQYF	TRBD2	TRBJ2-3	TRBV9
TGTGCCAGCAGGTGGGCGCCTGGGGCCAACGTCCTGACTTTC	CASRWAPGANVLTF	.	TRBJ2-6	TRBV7-2
TGTGCCAGCAGCTTAGGTAGCGGGGGGGTCCGGGAGCAGTTCTTC	CASSLGSGGVREQFF	TRBD2	TRBJ2-1	TRBV7-9
TGTGCCAGCAGTTTAGCGGGAGGGCCAAGGGATGAGCAGTTCTTC	CASSLAGGPRDEQFF	TRBD2	TRBJ2-1	TRBV6-5
TGCGCCAGCAGCCGCCAACAGGCGGGACTCCTTGGAAACACCATATATTTT	CASSRQQAGLLGNTIYF	.	TRBJ1-3	TRBV4-1
TGTGCCAGCAGCGTAGCTGATCTAGCGGGAGGGCCTGGAAACATTCAGTACTTC	CASSVADLAGGPGNIQYF	TRBD2	TRBJ2-4	TRBV9
TGCGCCAGCAGCCGTTGGACACCAACTAATGAAAAACTGTTTTTT	CASSRWTPTNEKLFF	.	TRBJ1-4	TRBV5-1
TGTGCCAGCAGCTTAACTCAGGGATCATACGAGCAGTACTTC	CASSLTQGSYEQYF	.	TRBJ2-7	TRBV7-2
TGTGCCAGCAGTTACTCGTTAGCTCAAGAGACCCAGTACTTC	CASSYSLAQETQYF	.	TRBJ2-5	TRBV6-5
TGTGCCAGCAGCTTAGGACAGGGACTCTACGAGCAGTACTTC	CASSLGQGLYEQYF	.	TRBJ2-7	TRBV7-9
TGTGCCAGCAGTTACCAGGTCCGCAACACTGAAGCTTTCTTT	CASSYQVRNTEAFF	.	TRBJ1-1	TRBV6-5
TGTGCCAGCAGCAGCGCCGCAGGGCCCTATGGCTACACCTTC	CASSSAAGPYGYTF	.	TRBJ1-2	TRBV5-4
TGTGCCAGCAGCGCGGGGGAGGCAGATACGCAGTATTTT	CASSAGEADTQYF	TRBD2	TRBJ2-3	TRBV4-2
TGTGCCTGGAGCCGCCTATGGGGAGGCAACACTGAAGCTTTCTTT	CAWSRLWGGNTEAFF	.	TRBJ1-1	TRBV30
TGTGCCAGCATTGGGCGCACTGAAGCCTTCTTT	CASIGRTEAFF	.	TRBJ1-1	TRBV6-5
TGCGCCAGCAGCCAAGGGGATAGCGGGGGGTACCAAGAGACCCGGTACTTC	CASSQGDSGGYQETRYF	TRBD2	TRBJ2-5	TRBV4-1
TGTGCCAGCAGCTTAGTCGGCCTAGCGGGGGGCGAATTATACAATGAGCAGTTCTTC	CASSLVGLAGGELYNEQFF	TRBD2	TRBJ2-1	TRBV7-9
TGCGCCAGCAGCCCGGGACAGGGGGGAGAGCAGTACTTC	CASSPGQGGEQYF	TRBD1	TRBJ2-5	TRBV5-1
TGTGCCAGCAGTGAGACGAGGACTGAAGCTTTCTTT	CASSETRTEAFF	.	TRBJ1-1	TRBV2
TGTGCCTGGAGTGCCGACGGAGGTCAGGGGTATTCCGAGCAGTACTTC	CAWSADGGQGYSEQYF	.	TRBJ2-7	TRBV30
TGTGCCAGCAGCTTAATAAACGAGGTGCCTGAAGCTTTCTTT	CASSLINEVPEAFF	.	TRBJ1-1	TRBV7-2
TGCGCCAGCAGCTCCGGGACAGGGGGGGATCGCTCCTACAATGAGCAGTTCTTC	CASSSGTGGDRSYNEQFF	TRBD1	TRBJ2-1	TRBV5-1
TGTGCCAGCAGGACGGCGGGGGGCAGGAACATTCAGTACTTC	CASRTAGGRNIQYF	TRBD2	TRBJ2-4	TRBV6-1
TGTGTAATGCGGGGGAACAATGAGCAGTTCTTC	CVMRGNNEQFF	.	TRBJ2-1	TRBV21-1
TGTGCCAGCAGCTTGTCACTAGCGGGCCAAGAGACCCAGTACTTC	CASSLSLAGQETQYF	TRBD2	TRBJ2-5	TRBV7-6
TGCGCCAGCAGCCAAGTCAGGGGCAGCCAAGAGACCCAGTACTTC	CASSQVRGSQETQYF	.	TRBJ2-5	TRBV4-3
TGTGCCAGCAGCCTGGACAGGCAAGAAGCTTTCTTT	CASSLDRQEAFF	TRBD1	TRBJ1-1	TRBV7-9
TGCGCCAGCAGCCGAGGACAGAGCACTGAAGCTTTCTTT	CASSRGQSTEAFF	.	TRBJ1-1	TRBV4-1
TGTGCCAGCAGTCCCGGGGACAGGGCTCTTAACTACGAGCAGTACTTC	CASSPGDRALNYEQYF	TRBD1	TRBJ2-7	TRBV28
TGTGCCAGCAGTTTAATGGCCGAGGGTCTTATAGTGTACAATGAGCAGTTCTTC	CASSLMAEGLIVYNEQFF	.	TRBJ2-1	TRBV27
TGCGCCAGCAAATGGACTAGCGAGGTAGTCGGGGAGCTGTTTTTT	CASKWTSEVVGELFF	TRBD2	TRBJ2-2	TRBV10-2
TGCGCCACCCTCCCCCCCAGCGGGGGAGCAGATACGCAGTATTTT	CATLPPSGGADTQYF	TRBD2	TRBJ2-3	TRBV10-2
TGTGCCAGCAGTATTCGGGGGGGGAAGAGCTACGAGCAGTACTTC	CASSIRGGKSYEQYF	TRBD2	TRBJ2-7	TRBV28
TGTGCCAGCACCTTGGGGCTAGGGGTAGGCTACACCTTC	CASTLGLGVGYTF	.	TRBJ1-2	TRBV9
TGTGCCAGCAGCCCTAATAAGGAGACCCAGTACTTC	CASSPNKETQYF	.	TRBJ2-5	TRBV7-2
TGTGCCAGCAGCTACGTGGTGGACAGTTTGAACACCGGGGAGCTGTTTTTT	CASSYVVDSLNTGELFF	.	TRBJ2-2	TRBV5-5
TGTGCCAGCAGCACGACAGGGTCCCGAGATACGCAGTATTTT	CASSTTGSRDTQYF	TRBD1	TRBJ2-3	TRBV7-9
TGTGCCAGCAGCTTTGGGACTAGCGGGGACTACGAGCAGTACTTC	CASSFGTSGDYEQYF	TRBD2	TRBJ2-7	TRBV11-3
TGTGCCAGTAGTAAGCGGGAGGCTCCCTACGAGCAGTACTTC	CASSKREAPYEQYF	TRBD2	TRBJ2-7	TRBV19
TGTGCCAGCAGTACCGGGGCTAACTATGGCTACACCTTC	CASSTGANYGYTF	.	TRBJ1-2	TRBV6-5